The entry below gives a single T cell receptor beta chain sequence along with its context. Its antigen is not identified. CD8 cells classed as naive were CD45RO-negative and positively selected for CCR7, excluding terminally differentiated effector memory CD45RA+ cells. This CDR3 has 16 amino acids. Germline V lookup: CDR1 SGHTA, CDR2 FQGNSA. The trim removed 2 bases at V and 1 base at J, leaving 7 bases unmatched. Sequenced by immunoSEQ multiplex PCR; TCRdb stores in-frame clones only, minus some. Altogether roughly 2,000,000 clones are present, roughly 95% being singletons, with the ten largest covering under 2%. This specimen comes from a study of shared clonotypes between healthy human individuals. Study outcomes and limitations: Clonotypes shared by all four sorted-subset donors had higher generation probabilities than non-shared clonotypes.

The receptor was isolated from a man younger than 30 in good health. Some clones in this sample may be carry-over from other donors' samples. The chain uses TRBV7-2 and TRBJ2-5; TRBD1 matches at 7 bases. The specimen sequenced was naive CD8+ T cells from PBMCs. The CDR3 region has the DNA TGTGCCAGCAGCTTATTAGCAGGGGGTTTCCAAGAGACCCAGTACTTC. Translating gives CASSLLAGGFQETQYF.